The T cell receptor (beta chain) described here comes from a study of response to subunit inactivated influenza vaccine. The CDR3 totals 15 residues. The germline V gene encodes CDR1 SGHTA and CDR2 FQGTGA. Trimming at V came to 5 bases and at J to 6 bases, leaving 4 bases not matched to a gene. Via MiXCR, TCRdb re-called the RT-PCR reads, giving one row per CDR3 protein. The repertoire holds a few hundred thousand distinct CDR3 sequences, with approximately 14% as singletons. V usage is TRBV7-3 and J usage is TRBJ2-2; 12 nucleotides agree with TRBD2. The sequences come from PBMCs from blood, collected 11 to 12 days after vaccination. The receptor's source is a man aged 50-59 years who received an inactivated influenza vaccine. In nucleotides, the CDR3 is TGTGCCAGCAGCATACTAGCGGGAGGCGCCGGGGAGCTGTTTTTT. Translation gives CASSILAGGAGELFF.